The 18 T cell receptor beta chains presented below share a single source sample, sequenced in a study of cytomegalovirus exposure and HLA in healthy donors. TCRdb's table, derived via immunoSEQ multiplex PCR, lists solely in-frame clones and lacks some. The data hold approximately 220,000 clones, with over 70% observed a single time. The sequencing input was PBMCs. The source of these receptors is a woman in her twenties or thirties in good health and CMV-seropositive.

The rearrangement links TRBV5-6 to TRBJ1-5, with TRBD1 matching 9 bases. The CDR3 consists of 18 residues. From germline, CDR1 is SGHDT and CDR2 YYEEEE. V shed 0 bases and J 1 base; nucleotides not matched to a gene: 8. Here the CDR3 DNA reads TGTGCCAGCAGCTTGGCCTGGAGGACAGGGGCCAGCAATCAGCCCCAGCATTTT. It codes for CASSLAWRTGASNQPQHF.

In nucleotides, the CDR3 is TGCGCCAGCAGCCGACCCCCCGGGACAGAGTCCTACGAGCAGTACTTC. As protein: CASSRPPGTESYEQYF. The V gene is TRBV4-1, the J gene TRBJ2-7, with 7 nucleotides matching TRBD1. Trimming cost V 4 bases and J 1 base; bases outside gene matches: 10. The CDR3 is made up of 16 amino acids. Germline CDR1 reads MGHRA; CDR2 reads YSYEKL.

The chain is built from TRBV18 and TRBJ2-7; D may be TRBD2 (6 bases). The CDR3 is made up of 16 amino acids. Between the trimmed V and J ends, which lost 0 bases and 6 bases, there was a span of 18 bases. CDR1 and CDR2 (germline): KGHSH, LQKENI. The DNA of the CDR3 is TGTGCCAGCTCACCACCGAATGGCCAGGGAGGTGCCGAGCAGTACTTC. Its translation is CASSPPNGQGGAEQYF.

This chain connects TRBV5-1 to TRBJ2-1; TRBD1 aligns across 9 bases. The J segment lost 3 bases and the V segment lost 4 bases, leaving 5 bases of the junction unmatched. This CDR3 has 15 residues. Germline V gene data show CDR1 as SGHRS and CDR2 as YFSETQ. The CDR3 reads CASSGGTGSYNEQFF. DNA for the CDR3: TGCGCCAGCAGCGGAGGGACAGGGAGCTACAATGAGCAGTTCTTC.

V and J are TRBV11-2 and TRBJ1-2; TRBD1 might be the D (6 bases). Germline loops: CDR1 SGHAT, CDR2 FQNNGV. The ends were cut back, 4 bases at V and 2 bases at J, with 14 bases in the middle. The CDR3 runs to 15 residues. The CDR3 DNA reads TGTGCCAGCAGCTACGGGGGCTATACCAACTATGGCTACACCTTC. Translation gives CASSYGGYTNYGYTF.

The V call is TRBV6-5, the J call TRBJ2-7, with D maybe TRBD2 (6 bases). Germline V gene data show CDR1 as MNHEY and CDR2 as SVGAGI. Trimming stripped 0 bases from V and 6 bases from J, with 18 bases between. This CDR3 is built from 16 residues. The CDR3 DNA reads as TGTGCCAGCAGTTACTCGAGGGCTAGCGCTCTAGGCGAGCAGTACTTC. Encoded protein: CASSYSRASALGEQYF.

V is TRBV5-4 and J is TRBJ2-7; 11 bases match TRBD2. Germline loops: CDR1 SGHNT, CDR2 YYREEE (reference sequence). There are 15 residues in the CDR3. Trimming took 4 bases from V and 6 from J; bases not matched to a gene: 9. The CDR3: CASSDATSGSFEQYF. The CDR3, as DNA: TGTGCCAGCAGCGACGCAACTAGCGGGAGCTTCGAGCAGTACTTC.

CDR3 coding DNA: TGTGCCTGGAGTAGTAAGCGGTCCTCGATTCTCACCAATCAGCCCCAGCATTTT. Protein sequence: CAWSSKRSSILTNQPQHF. This chain connects TRBV30 to TRBJ1-5; no definite D call. CDR3 size: 18 residues. Between the trimmed V and J ends, which lost 2 bases and 3 bases, there was a span of 23 bases. CDR1 GTSNPN and CDR2 SVGIG come from the germline V gene (reference sequence).

The V and J genes are TRBV4-1 and TRBJ1-5; tentatively, D is TRBD1 (5 bases). Germline V gives CDR1 MGHRA, CDR2 YSYEKL. The length of the CDR3 is 16 residues. The V gene lost 0 bases and the J gene lost 2 bases, with 11 bases spanning the gap. CDR3 DNA sequence: TGCGCCAGCAGCCAAGATGGGGGGAGGGGCAATCAGCCCCAGCATTTT. Encoded protein: CASSQDGGRGNQPQHF.

The genes are TRBV5-4 and TRBJ1-1; D possibly corresponds to TRBD1 (5 bases). Per the germline V gene, CDR1 is SGHNT and CDR2 is YYREEE (reference sequence). The CDR3 loop spans 13 amino acids. With 4 bases removed from V and 5 bases from J, the gap between germline ends came to 12 bases. For the CDR3, the DNA is TGTGCCAGCAGCGCGGGCGGGGGGACTGAAGCTTTCTTT. Amino acid sequence: CASSAGGGTEAFF.

The rearrangement joins TRBV9 to TRBJ2-7; no firm D call. V lost 2 bases and J 4 bases, leaving 13 bases between the germline ends. Germline loops: CDR1 SGDLS, CDR2 YYNGEE. CDR3 length: 14 amino acids. The CDR3 is CASSVSDNSYEQYF. The CDR3 DNA sequence: TGTGCCAGCAGCGTTTCCGACAACTCTTACGAGCAGTACTTC.

This chain joins TRBV5-4 and TRBJ2-3; TRBD2 aligns across 7 bases. The germline CDR1 and CDR2 sequences are SGHNT and YYREEE (reference sequence). V trimming: 0 bases; J trimming: 1 base; junction bases outside the gene matches: 5. The CDR3 loop spans 16 amino acids. This CDR3 reads CASSLDPGGGTDTQYF. DNA of the CDR3: TGTGCCAGCAGCTTGGATCCGGGAGGAGGCACAGATACGCAGTATTTT. The complete variable domain, with remaining parts taken from reference TRBV5-4 and TRBJ2-3, reads ETGVTQSPTHLIKTRGQQVTLRCSSQSGHNTVSWYQQALGQGPQFIFQYYREEENGRGNFPPRFSGLQFPNYSSELNVNALELDDSALYLCASSLDPGGGTDTQYFGPGTRLTVL.

This chain joins TRBV5-1 and TRBJ2-2, with D tentatively TRBD2 (6 bases). Trimming pared 5 bases from V and 6 bases from J, leaving 17 bases between. Germline CDR1 reads SGHRS; CDR2 reads YFSETQ. This CDR3 comprises 15 residues. DNA of the CDR3: TGCGCCAGCAGGGGGACTTCCCTAGGCGCCGGGGAGCTGTTTTTT. This encodes CASRGTSLGAGELFF.

The V call is TRBV7-8, the J call TRBJ2-5, with TRBD2 matching 8 bases. In germline, CDR1 is SGHVS, CDR2 FQNEAQ. The CDR3 has 15 amino acids. The V and J ends lost 1 base and 5 bases, in that order; junction bases with no gene match: 6. The CDR3 here is CASSLDSSGSETQYF. DNA for the CDR3: TGTGCCAGCAGCTTAGATTCCAGCGGGAGTGAGACCCAGTACTTC.

The genes are TRBV18 and TRBJ2-7; 9 bases are a match to TRBD1. Germline assignment: CDR1 KGHSH and CDR2 LQKENI. There are 15 residues in the CDR3. V lost 4 bases, J lost 5 bases, and 9 bases stayed unmatched. This CDR3 is CASSLGSGTGNEQYF. The CDR3 region has the DNA TGTGCCAGCTCACTCGGGTCCGGGACAGGGAACGAGCAGTACTTC.

The rearrangement links TRBV5-1 to TRBJ2-7; perhaps TRBD2 as D (5 bases). CDR1 SGHRS and CDR2 YFSETQ come from the germline V gene. V lost 0 bases to trimming and J lost 3 bases, with 16 bases between them. This CDR3 comprises 16 residues. In DNA form, the CDR3 reads TGCGCCAGCAGCTTGGACCTTAGCGTAGATCTCTACGAGCAGTACTTC. Translating gives CASSLDLSVDLYEQYF.

This chain connects TRBV11-3 to TRBJ2-7, with D possibly being TRBD1 or TRBD2 (5 bases each). Trimming cost V 5 bases and J 5 bases, with 13 bases left between them. The CDR3 has 13 amino acids. Germline V gives CDR1 SGHNT, CDR2 YENEEA. CDR3 residues: CASSTQGEDEQYF. DNA for the CDR3: TGTGCCAGCAGCACCCAGGGAGAGGACGAGCAGTACTTC.

This chain links TRBV30 with TRBJ1-5, with D unresolved. Germline V lookup: CDR1 GTSNPN, CDR2 SVGIG (reference sequence). Deletions cut 2 bases from V and 4 bases from J, with 9 bases between. This CDR3 is 13 amino acids long. The CDR3 nucleotides are TGTGCCTGGAGTTTTACAGCTAATCAGCCCCAGCATTTT. Translated, it gives CAWSFTANQPQHF. Variable domain in full (rest from reference TRBV30 and TRBJ1-5): SQTIHQWPATLVQPVGSPLSLECTVEGTSNPNLYWYRQAAGRGLQLLFYSVGIGQISSEVPQNLSASRPQDRQFILSSKKLLLSDSGFYLCAWSFTANQPQHFGDGTRLSIL.